One sample yielded the 8 T cell receptor beta chains listed below, sequenced in a study of CD8 T cells in Susac syndrome. When the RNA was reverse transcribed, random hexamers were used with an input of roughly 0.5 to 1 ug. MiXCR, run by TCRdb on the immunoSEQ multiplex PCR reads, gives a single entry per CDR3 protein. The sample contains 150,000 to 180,000 distinct CDR3 sequences, just under 95% of which appear only once. The sequencing sample was made of CD8+ T cells from PBMCs. These receptors came from a human donor with multiple sclerosis.

The chain recombines TRBV27 with TRBJ1-1; D possibly corresponds to TRBD1 (6 bases). The V gene's germline CDR1 is MNHEY and CDR2 SMNVEV (reference sequence). The CDR3 covers 13 residues. V lost 8 bases and J 2 bases, leaving 12 bases between the germline ends. The CDR3 coding sequence is TGTGCCAGCGGAGACAGGTTTAACACTGAAGCTTTCTTT. Its protein is CASGDRFNTEAFF.

In this sample, this clonotype turned up once. V usage is TRBV3-1 and J usage is TRBJ2-5; a weak D match, TRBD2 (7 bases). Germline lookup yields CDR1 LGHDT and CDR2 YNNKEL (reference sequence). The CDR3 has 16 residues. The V end was cut by 2 bases, the J end by 3 bases, with 16 bases between. CDR3 DNA: TGTGCCAGCAGCCAATTCTTGCGGGGGCACGAAGAGACCCAGTACTTC. This translates into CASSQFLRGHEETQYF.

The V call is TRBV27, the J call TRBJ1-2; D ambiguous. CDR1 and CDR2 (germline): MNHEY, SMNVEV (reference sequence). This CDR3 has 11 amino acids. Deletions cut 6 bases from V and 11 bases from J, with 13 bases between. The CDR3 DNA reads as TGTGCCAGCAGGAGGAGATACGGTTACACCTTC. Amino acid sequence: CASRRRYGYTF.

The chain links TRBV29-1 to TRBJ2-7; TRBD1 matches 9 bases. The germline V gene has CDR1 SQVTM and CDR2 ANQGSEA. V lost 5 bases and J lost 7; bases outside the gene matches: 6. This CDR3 is 12 amino acids long. The CDR3 DNA sequence: TGCAGCGTTCCCGGGGACAGGGCGGAGCAGTACTTC. Amino acid sequence: CSVPGDRAEQYF.

The chain recombines TRBV15 with TRBJ2-7; D gene ambiguous. Trimming removed 0 bases from V and 2 bases from J, with 8 bases in between. This CDR3 has 14 residues. The germline V gene encodes CDR1 LNHNV and CDR2 YYDKDF (reference sequence). CDR3 sequence reads: CATSRDGDTYEQYF. In DNA, the CDR3 is TGTGCCACCAGCAGAGATGGCGATACCTACGAGCAGTACTTC.

The V and J genes are TRBV12-5 and TRBJ2-2; D call uncertain. The germline gives CDR1 LGHNT, CDR2 FRNRAP. The CDR3 is 12 amino acids. The V and J ends lost 6 bases and 6 bases respectively, with 8 bases between them. CDR3 nucleotides: TGTGCTAGTGGCGTCCCCGCCGGGGAGCTGTTTTTT. The encoded protein is CASGVPAGELFF.

This chain uses TRBV7-9 with TRBJ2-2; D is perhaps TRBD2 (5 bases). CDR3 length: 15 amino acids. In germline, CDR1 is SEHNR, CDR2 FQNEAQ (reference sequence). Trimming took 5 bases from V and 5 from J, leaving 15 bases between them. Written as DNA, the CDR3 is TGTGCCAGCAGCCCAGGCAAGGGAGCGACCGGGGAGCTGTTTTTT. This sequence encodes CASSPGKGATGELFF.

The rearrangement joins TRBV4-1 to TRBJ2-5, with D unresolved. The V end was cut by 2 bases, the J end by 2 bases, with 9 bases between. This CDR3 contains 14 residues. Germline CDR1 is MGHRA and CDR2 is YSYEKL. The CDR3 nucleotides are TGCGCCAGCAGCCAACAGCGCATGCAAGAGACCCAGTACTTC. It codes for CASSQQRMQETQYF.